One sample yielded the 22 T cell receptor beta chains listed below, sequenced in a study of T cell responses to AZD1222 COVID-19 vaccine (dated by TCRdb to the early 2020s). Interpreted using the paper, the time point label stands for: baseline before first vaccination. The library was prepared using the immunoSEQ multiplex PCR assay. TCRdb's version of the immuneACCESS table is confined to in-frame rearrangements and falls short of the full clone set. An unresolved V gene accounts for under half of the shortfall where checked; the remainder is of unknown origin. This sample gives about 160,000 clones in total; about 90% of them show up just once. The ten largest make up 1.5% to 2% of the sample. Specimen: peripheral blood, collected on day 0 of AZD1222 vaccination. These receptors originate from an adult in good health.

The rearrangement links TRBV19 to TRBJ1-1, with a tentative D call TRBD1 (5 bases). This CDR3 contains 14 residues. Trimming shortened V by 0 bases and J by 8 bases, and 13 bases separated the two germline ends. Germline V gene lookup returns CDR1 LNHDA and CDR2 SQIVND (reference sequence). CDR3 sequence reads: CASSIDHATAEAFF. The CDR3 DNA follows: TGTGCCAGTAGTATAGATCATGCGACAGCCGAAGCTTTCTTT.

This clone was detected once. CDR3 sequence (DNA): TGTGCCAGCAACAGGGGCACTAACGAGCAGTACTTC. Protein product: CASNRGTNEQYF. J is TRBJ2-7 and V is TRBV12-3 or TRBV12-4; 7 bases match TRBD1. The J segment lost 5 bases and the V segment lost 7 bases, leaving 5 bases of the junction unmatched. This CDR3 region has 12 residues.

The chain employs TRBV19 and TRBJ1-1; D is perhaps TRBD1 (5 bases). Per the germline V gene, CDR1 is LNHDA and CDR2 is SQIVND (reference sequence). This CDR3 is built from 15 residues. The ends were cut back, 5 bases at V and 4 bases at J, with 17 bases in the middle. The CDR3: CASSSQGRVVTEAFF. CDR3 sequence (DNA): TGTGCCAGTAGTTCTCAGGGTCGGGTGGTCACTGAAGCTTTCTTT.

This chain links TRBV10-3 with TRBJ1-5, with D perhaps TRBD1 (5 bases). This CDR3 has 12 amino acids. CDR1 and CDR2 (germline): ENHRY, SYGVKD. With 6 bases removed from V and 5 bases from J, the gap between germline ends came to 8 bases. The DNA for the CDR3 is TGTGCCATCAGCCAGGGCGATCAGCCCCAGCATTTT. Translating it yields CAISQGDQPQHF.

DNA of the CDR3: TGTGCCAGCAGCTTGTACAGGGATAATTCACCCCTCCACTTT. It is translated as CASSLYRDNSPLHF. The chain carries TRBV5-6 and TRBJ1-6, with D tentatively TRBD1 (6 bases). V lost 1 base to trimming and J lost 5 bases, with 7 bases between them. Germline V gives CDR1 SGHDT, CDR2 YYEEEE. The CDR3 covers 14 residues.

Details on this clone: Other DNA sequences in the same sample also yield this CDR3. The CDR3 sequence: CASSFPGTGYEQYF. The CDR3 DNA reads TGTGCCAGCAGTTTCCCGGGGACAGGCTACGAGCAGTACTTC. This sequence joins TRBV28 and TRBJ2-7; 8 bases match TRBD1. The CDR3 runs 14 residues. After removal of 3 bases from V and 3 bases from J, the junction contained 4 bases not matched to a gene. CDR1 is MDHEN, CDR2 SYDVKM, per germline.

The J gene is TRBJ2-1, the V gene TRBV6-5; D is possibly TRBD2 (6 bases). V was shortened by 8 bases and J by 1 base, with 15 bases between the two germline ends. CDR1 and CDR2 from the germline V gene are MNHEY and SVGAGI. The CDR3 length is 15 residues. Written as DNA, the CDR3 is TGTGCCAGCCGAAAGAGCGGGCCGTCCTACAATGAGCAGTTCTTC. Encoded protein: CASRKSGPSYNEQFF.

The V gene is TRBV28, the J gene TRBJ1-2; TRBD1 matches 9 bases. The trim removed 8 bases at V and 1 base at J, leaving 8 bases unmatched. The CDR3 consists of 15 residues. Germline CDR1 is MDHEN and CDR2 is SYDVKM. CDR3 coding DNA: TGTGCCAGCTACGTCTTGACAGGGGGTAACTATGGCTACACCTTC. Amino acid sequence: CASYVLTGGNYGYTF.

This clone was seen only a few times. This sequence joins TRBV21-1 and TRBJ1-5; the table's D call TRBD1 went unverified against the DNA. TRBV21-1 is termed a pseudogene. CDR3 length equals 15 residues. In DNA, the CDR3 is TGTGCCAGCAGCAACCCCAGGGGATGCAATCAGCCCCAGCATTTT. It is translated as CASSNPRGCNQPQHF.

The rearrangement joins TRBV9 to TRBJ2-7; D could derive from TRBD1 or TRBD2 (6 bases each). CDR3 length: 14 amino acids. Between the trimmed V and J ends, which lost 4 bases and 5 bases, there was a span of 16 bases. The germline gives CDR1 SGDLS, CDR2 YYNGEE. For the CDR3, the DNA is TGTGCCAGCAGCCCACGTGACGGGGGCCACGAGCAGTACTTC. This sequence encodes CASSPRDGGHEQYF.

The V call is TRBV7-6, the J call TRBJ2-7, with D perhaps TRBD1 (5 bases). Between the trimmed V and J ends, which lost 0 bases and 5 bases, there was a span of 17 bases. Per the germline V gene, CDR1 is SGHVS and CDR2 is FNYEAQ. The CDR3 extends over 16 amino acids. The CDR3 nucleotides are TGTGCCAGCAGCTTAGCGCGTAGGGGTAAAGAGAACGAGCAGTACTTC. Residues: CASSLARRGKENEQYF.

The gene calls are TRBV27 and TRBJ1-1; 7 nucleotides align to TRBD1. Germline values: CDR1 MNHEY, CDR2 SMNVEV (reference sequence). V trimming: 1 base; J trimming: 10 bases; junction bases outside the gene matches: 9. The CDR3 extends over 14 amino acids. The CDR3: CASSLYGGRGLAFF. The CDR3 nucleotides are TGTGCCAGCAGTTTATACGGGGGCAGGGGGTTAGCTTTCTTT.

This sequence joins TRBV27 and TRBJ2-3; maybe TRBD1 (5 bases). CDR3 length: 13 residues. Germline V gene data show CDR1 as MNHEY and CDR2 as SMNVEV (reference sequence). V was cut by 2 bases and J by 7 bases, with 10 bases left in between. This chain's CDR3 is CASSLGAWNTQYF. The CDR3 coding sequence is TGTGCCAGCAGTTTAGGGGCGTGGAATACGCAGTATTTT.

This clone was counted a single time. The chain has TRBV5-4 and TRBJ2-7, with 8 bases fitting TRBD1. CDR1 and CDR2 from the germline V gene are SGHNT and YYREEE (reference sequence). V dropped 4 bases and J dropped 3; count of bases not matched to a gene: 6. The CDR3 consists of 14 residues. The CDR3 here is CASSPYGTGYEQYF. The CDR3 DNA reads as TGTGCCAGCAGCCCCTACGGGACAGGCTACGAGCAGTACTTC.

V gene TRBV7-2 combines with J gene TRBJ2-7; 7 nucleotides align to TRBD2. The length of the CDR3 is 13 residues. Germline trimming cut 4 bases from V and 7 bases from J; bases unmatched to any gene: 7. The germline CDR1 and CDR2 sequences are SGHTA and FQGNSA. This CDR3 reads CASSWSGMVEQYF. In nucleotides, the CDR3 is TGTGCCAGCAGCTGGAGCGGGATGGTAGAGCAGTACTTC. The full variable domain, in which reference TRBV7-2 and TRBJ2-7 provide the parts outside the CDR3, is GAGVSQSPSNKVTEKGKDVELRCDPISGHTALYWYRQSLGQGLEFLIYFQGNSAPDKSGLPSDRFSAERTGGSVSTLTIQRTQQEDSAVYLCASSWSGMVEQYFGPGTRLTVT.

The V and J genes are TRBV30 and TRBJ2-5; possibly TRBD1 for D (8 bases). The V gene's germline CDR1 is GTSNPN and CDR2 SVGIG (reference sequence). The V and J ends lost 2 bases and 3 bases respectively, with 16 bases between them. The CDR3 runs to 15 residues. The CDR3: CAWSLSGTGKETQYF. CDR3 nucleotide sequence: TGTGCCTGGAGTTTAAGCGGGACAGGCAAAGAGACCCAGTACTTC.

This CDR3 reads CASSQWGTGETQYF. Here the CDR3 DNA reads TGTGCCAGCAGCCAATGGGGTACAGGAGAGACCCAGTACTTC. The J gene is TRBJ2-5, the V gene TRBV3-1 (or the pseudogene TRBV3-2); TRBD1 might be the D (5 bases). Germline lookup yields CDR1 LGHDT and CDR2 YNNKEL (reference sequence). V dropped 2 bases and J dropped 4 bases, with 11 bases sitting between them. CDR3 length: 14 amino acids.

This clone appeared once. The chain couples TRBV6-2 or TRBV6-3 to TRBJ2-2, with D unresolved. Trimming pared 2 bases from V and 2 bases from J, leaving 9 bases between. The CDR3 spans 15 residues. Germline assignment: CDR1 MNHEY and CDR2 SVGEGT. The CDR3 here is CASSYGTINTGELFF. CDR3 coding DNA: TGTGCCAGCAGTTACGGAACCATAAACACCGGGGAGCTGTTTTTT.

The chain uses TRBV7-2 and TRBJ2-7, with 7 positions matching TRBD1. The CDR3 sequence is 15 residues long. J gave up 2 bases and V 5 bases, and 9 bases lay outside the gene matches. In germline, CDR1 is SGHTA, CDR2 FQGNSA. The CDR3 sequence is CASSHGGQTTYEQYF. Here the CDR3 DNA reads TGTGCCAGCAGCCATGGGGGACAGACCACCTACGAGCAGTACTTC.

This clone was picked up one time. This chain links TRBV11-2 with TRBJ1-4; D unresolved. CDR1 is SGHAT, CDR2 FQNNGV, per germline. The CDR3 totals 15 residues. The germline V and J ends were trimmed by 5 bases and 3 bases, with 13 bases remaining between them. CDR3 nucleotides: TGTGCCAGCAGCATCACCACAGAGGCTAATGAAAAACTGTTTTTT. This codes for CASSITTEANEKLFF.

This chain connects TRBV30 to TRBJ1-3, with 9 positions matching TRBD1. CDR3 length: 13 amino acids. Germline trimming cut 7 bases from V and 4 bases from J; bases unmatched to any gene: 5. Germline V lookup: CDR1 GTSNPN, CDR2 SVGIG (reference sequence). The CDR3 sequence is CALYRGRGNTIYF. CDR3 in DNA: TGTGCCTTATACAGGGGGCGCGGAAACACCATATATTTT.

The CDR3 here is CASSFSGGDTEAFF. The CDR3 DNA reads TGTGCCAGCAGCTTTTCAGGGGGCGACACTGAAGCTTTCTTT. V gene TRBV7-2 combines with J gene TRBJ1-1, with 8 positions matching TRBD1. The CDR3 totals 14 residues. V gave up 3 bases and J gave up 3 bases; unmatched junction bases: 3. CDR1 is SGHTA and CDR2 is FQGNSA in the germline V gene.